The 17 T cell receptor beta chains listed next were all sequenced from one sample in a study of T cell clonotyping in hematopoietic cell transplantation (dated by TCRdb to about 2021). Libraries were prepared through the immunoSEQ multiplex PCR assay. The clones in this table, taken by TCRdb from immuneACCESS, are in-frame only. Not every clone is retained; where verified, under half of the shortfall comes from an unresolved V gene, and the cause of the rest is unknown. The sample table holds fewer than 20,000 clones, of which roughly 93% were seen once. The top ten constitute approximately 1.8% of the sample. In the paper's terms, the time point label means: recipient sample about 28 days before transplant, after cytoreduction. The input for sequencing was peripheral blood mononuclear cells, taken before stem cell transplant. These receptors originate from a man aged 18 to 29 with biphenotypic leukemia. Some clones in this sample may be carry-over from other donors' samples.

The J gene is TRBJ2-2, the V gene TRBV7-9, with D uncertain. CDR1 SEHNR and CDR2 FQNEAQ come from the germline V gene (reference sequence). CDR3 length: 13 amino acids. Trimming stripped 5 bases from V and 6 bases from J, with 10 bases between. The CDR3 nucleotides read TGTGCCAGCAGCCCCCTCCCTGCCGGGGAGCTGTTTTTT. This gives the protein CASSPLPAGELFF.

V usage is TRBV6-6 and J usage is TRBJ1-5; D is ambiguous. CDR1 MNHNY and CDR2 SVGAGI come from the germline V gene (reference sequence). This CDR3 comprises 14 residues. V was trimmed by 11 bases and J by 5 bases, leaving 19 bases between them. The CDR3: CASRGAGGDQPQHF. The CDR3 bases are TGTGCCTCCCGCGGCGCAGGCGGCGATCAGCCCCAGCATTTT.

The CDR3 DNA sequence: TGTGCCAGCAGCTTCAGGGGAGAGACCCAGTACTTC. As protein: CASSFRGETQYF. The chain uses TRBV7-8 and TRBJ2-5; a weak D match, TRBD1 (6 bases). With 3 bases removed from V and 4 bases from J, the gap between germline ends came to 6 bases. The CDR3 contains 12 residues. CDR1 SGHVS and CDR2 FQNEAQ come from the germline V gene.

CDR3 sequence reads: CASSYLRSRYSPLHF. CDR3 bases: TGTGCCAGCAGTTACCTCAGGTCGCGGTATTCACCCCTCCACTTT. The chain is built from TRBV6-5 and TRBJ1-6, with D uncertain. Per germline, CDR1 MNHEY and CDR2 SVGAGI. The CDR3 covers 15 residues. Trimming left V 2 bases short and J 8 bases short, with 13 bases between.

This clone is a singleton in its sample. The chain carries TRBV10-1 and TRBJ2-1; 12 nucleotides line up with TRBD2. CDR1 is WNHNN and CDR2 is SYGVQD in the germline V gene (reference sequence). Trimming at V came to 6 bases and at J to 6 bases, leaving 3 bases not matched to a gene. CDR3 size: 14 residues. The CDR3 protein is CASRPSGGVNEQFF. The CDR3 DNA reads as TGCGCCAGCAGACCTAGCGGGGGGGTCAATGAGCAGTTCTTC.

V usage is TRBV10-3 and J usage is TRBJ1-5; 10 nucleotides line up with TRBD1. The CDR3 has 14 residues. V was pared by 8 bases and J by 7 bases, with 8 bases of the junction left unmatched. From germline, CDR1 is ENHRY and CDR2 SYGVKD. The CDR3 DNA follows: TGTGCCATCTCCAGGACAGGGGGTGGACAGCCCCAGCATTTT. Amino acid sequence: CAISRTGGGQPQHF.

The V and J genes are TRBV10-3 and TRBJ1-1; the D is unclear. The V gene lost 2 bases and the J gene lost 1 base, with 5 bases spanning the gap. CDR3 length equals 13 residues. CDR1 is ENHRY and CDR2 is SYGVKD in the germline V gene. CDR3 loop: CAISEGSNTEAFF. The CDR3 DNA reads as TGTGCCATCAGTGAGGGTTCGAACACTGAAGCTTTCTTT.

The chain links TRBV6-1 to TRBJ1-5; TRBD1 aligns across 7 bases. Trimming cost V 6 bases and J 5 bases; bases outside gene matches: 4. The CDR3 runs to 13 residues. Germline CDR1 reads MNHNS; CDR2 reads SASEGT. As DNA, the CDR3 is TGTGCCAGCAGAAGACAGGGTGATCAGCCCCAGCATTTT. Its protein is CASRRQGDQPQHF.

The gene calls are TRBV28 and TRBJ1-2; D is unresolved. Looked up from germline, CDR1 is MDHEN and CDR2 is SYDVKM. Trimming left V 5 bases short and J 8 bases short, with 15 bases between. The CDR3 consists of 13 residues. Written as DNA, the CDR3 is TGTGCCAGCAGTCCCCGGCCTGAGCGGGGCTACACCTTC. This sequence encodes CASSPRPERGYTF.

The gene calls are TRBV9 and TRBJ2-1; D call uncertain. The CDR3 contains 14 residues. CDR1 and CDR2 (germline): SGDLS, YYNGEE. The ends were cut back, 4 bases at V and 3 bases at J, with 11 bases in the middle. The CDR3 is CASSPHRNYNEQFF. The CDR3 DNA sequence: TGTGCCAGCAGCCCACACCGCAACTACAATGAGCAGTTCTTC. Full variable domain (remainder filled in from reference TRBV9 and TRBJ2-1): DSGVTQTPKHLITATGQRVTLRCSPRSGDLSVYWYQQSLDQGLQFLIQYYNGEERAKGNILERFSAQQFPDLHSELNLSSLELGDSALYFCASSPHRNYNEQFFGPGTRLTVL.

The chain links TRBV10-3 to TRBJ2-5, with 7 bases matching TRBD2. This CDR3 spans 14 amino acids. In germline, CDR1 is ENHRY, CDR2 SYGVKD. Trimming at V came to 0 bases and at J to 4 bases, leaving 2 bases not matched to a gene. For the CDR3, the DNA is TGTGCCATCAGTGAGTCGACGGGGGGAGAGACCCAGTACTTC. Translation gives CAISESTGGETQYF.

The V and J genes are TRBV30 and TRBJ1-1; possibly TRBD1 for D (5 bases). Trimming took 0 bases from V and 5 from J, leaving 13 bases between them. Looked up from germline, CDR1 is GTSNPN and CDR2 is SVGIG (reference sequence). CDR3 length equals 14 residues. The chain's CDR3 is CAWSVTGLRTEAFF. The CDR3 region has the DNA TGTGCCTGGAGTGTAACGGGGCTTCGGACTGAAGCTTTCTTT.

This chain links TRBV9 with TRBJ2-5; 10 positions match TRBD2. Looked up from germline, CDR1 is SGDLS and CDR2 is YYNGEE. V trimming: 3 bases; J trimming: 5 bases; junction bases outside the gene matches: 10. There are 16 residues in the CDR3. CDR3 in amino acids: CASSGLAGGSRETQYF. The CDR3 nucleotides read TGTGCCAGCAGCGGATTAGCGGGGGGTAGTCGCGAGACCCAGTACTTC.

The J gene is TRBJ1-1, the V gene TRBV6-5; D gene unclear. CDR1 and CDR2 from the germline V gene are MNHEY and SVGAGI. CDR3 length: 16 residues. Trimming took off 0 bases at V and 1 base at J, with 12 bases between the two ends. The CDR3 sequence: CASSYSPHDRNTEAFF. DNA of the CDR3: TGTGCCAGCAGTTACTCGCCCCACGACCGGAACACTGAAGCTTTCTTT.

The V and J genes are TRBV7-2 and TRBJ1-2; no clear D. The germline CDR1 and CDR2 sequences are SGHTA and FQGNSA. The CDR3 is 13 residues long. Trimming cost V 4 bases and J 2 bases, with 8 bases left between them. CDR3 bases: TGTGCCAGCAGCTCGACCGCGAACTATGGCTACACCTTC. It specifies CASSSTANYGYTF.

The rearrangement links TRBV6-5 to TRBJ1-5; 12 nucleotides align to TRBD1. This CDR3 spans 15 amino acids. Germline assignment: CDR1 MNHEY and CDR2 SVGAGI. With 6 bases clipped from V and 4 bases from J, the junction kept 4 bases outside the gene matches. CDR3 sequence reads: CASSRDRGHNQPQHF. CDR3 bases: TGTGCCAGCAGCAGGGACAGGGGGCATAATCAGCCCCAGCATTTT.

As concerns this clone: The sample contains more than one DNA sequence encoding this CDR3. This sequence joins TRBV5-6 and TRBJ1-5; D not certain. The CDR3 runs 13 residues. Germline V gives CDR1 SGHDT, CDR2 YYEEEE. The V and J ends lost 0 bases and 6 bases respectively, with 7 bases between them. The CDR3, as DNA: TGTGCCAGCAGCTTGGCCCGGGGTCAGCCCCAGCATTTT. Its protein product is CASSLARGQPQHF.